This TCR beta chain was identified during a study of T cell repertoires in cytomegalovirus infection. The overall study: From public TCR beta signatures came an indication of both CMV infection and matching HLA type.

This clonotype has just a few counts. Its antigen is as yet unknown. Via MiXCR, TCRdb re-called the reads, giving one row per CDR3 protein. The sample shows some 700,000 distinct CDR3 sequences, around 31% of them seen only once. V lost 6 bases and J lost 8, with 25 bases in between. The CDR3 is made up of 16 amino acids. Germline CDR1 reads LNHDA; CDR2 reads SQIVND (reference sequence). The sequence came from a human donor in good health (CMV status not recorded). Some clones in this sample may be carry-over from other donors' samples. The material sequenced was cultured PBMCs, taken from culture after CMV antigen stimulation. The gene calls are TRBV19 and TRBJ1-2; TRBD1 might be the D (5 bases). The CDR3 nucleotides read TGTGCCAGTAGCCCCCCCGTATTGGGGCACCATCCGGGCTACACCTTC. The encoded protein is CASSPPVLGHHPGYTF.